The T cell receptor beta chain under discussion was sequenced for a study of blood T cell repertoires in COVID-19. Study-level background: T cells, B-cell-depleted T cells, or PBMCs supplied cDNA or gDNA.

Trimming removed 2 bases from V and 1 base from J; junction bases left unmatched: 2. The V gene's germline CDR1 is SEHNR and CDR2 FQNEAQ (reference sequence). The CDR3 sequence is 16 residues long. The assay was immunoSEQ multiplex PCR, and TCRdb's table has in-frame clones only and misses some. Among 310,000 or so clones listed, under 90% were seen once. The sequencing input was PBMCs or T cells enriched from blood (not recorded which). This clonotype originated in a woman under 30 who had recovered from COVID-19. The V and J genes are TRBV7-9 and TRBJ2-4; TRBD2 agrees at 10 bases. The chain's CDR3 is CASSLLLAGAKNIQYF. The CDR3 region has the DNA TGTGCCAGCAGCTTATTACTAGCGGGGGCCAAAAACATTCAGTACTTC.